This T cell receptor (beta chain) was found in a study of cytomegalovirus exposure and HLA in healthy donors. Study-wide results and caveats: A later analysis revealed that TCR association rates differed between HLA loci, peaking at DRB1 and bottoming out at HLA-C. In vitro testing confirmed a few CMV-associated chains as specific for CMV antigens.

The CDR3 has 15 amino acids. The PCR was carried out with 60 Vbeta primers and 13 Jbeta primers. Assay: immunoSEQ multiplex PCR; the TCRdb copy retains only in-frame clones and omits some. The data show around 140,000 clones, over 65% seen once. There are a few counts of this clone. The antigen is unknown. As for the donors, each was a healthy bone marrow donor. The V and J genes are TRBV21-1 and TRBJ2-7; TRBD2 is taken as the D call from the table, unchecked against the DNA. TRBV21-1 is reported as a pseudogene. The sequence was obtained from a female donor in good health and CMV-seropositive. The sequenced sample consisted of PBMCs. In DNA form, the CDR3 reads TGTGCCAGCAGCACACCACGCGTGTCCGACTACGAGCAGTACTTC. Residues: CASSTPRVSDYEQYF.